The 27 T cell receptor beta chains below were found in one sample sequenced in a study of T cell responses to AZD1222 COVID-19 vaccine. Profiled with immunoSEQ multiplex PCR; TCRdb holds only in-frame clones, not every one. Altogether around 80,000 clones are present, approximately 83% being singletons, with the ten largest covering roughly a tenth. The sample here was peripheral blood, taken 28 days after the second AZD1222 dose. The receptors shown here come from an adult who received the AZD1222 COVID-19 vaccine.

V usage is TRBV30 and J usage is TRBJ2-5; no firm D call. This CDR3 is built from 14 residues. Trimming shortened V by 4 bases and J by 3 bases, and 15 bases separated the two germline ends. CDR1 is GTSNPN, CDR2 SVGIG, per germline (reference sequence). CDR3 loop: CAWTKGRIEETQYF. The CDR3 nucleotides read TGTGCCTGGACTAAAGGAAGGATAGAAGAGACCCAGTACTTC. Full variable domain (outside the CDR3, taken from reference TRBV30 and TRBJ2-5): SQTIHQWPATLVQPVGSPLSLECTVEGTSNPNLYWYRQAAGRGLQLLFYSVGIGQISSEVPQNLSASRPQDRQFILSSKKLLLSDSGFYLCAWTKGRIEETQYFGPGTRLLVL.

The J gene is TRBJ2-2, the V gene TRBV6-1; D unclear. The CDR3 has 16 amino acids. In germline, CDR1 is MNHNS, CDR2 SASEGT. Trimming removed 3 bases at V and 3 bases at J, with 14 bases between. The CDR3 region has the DNA TGTGCCAGCAGTGAGCAGGCAGCCGCATACACCGGGGAGCTGTTTTTT. Protein: CASSEQAAAYTGELFF.

About this clone: Within the sample, other DNA sequences also encode this same CDR3. V gene TRBV7-9 combines with J gene TRBJ1-5; 8 nucleotides agree with TRBD1. The CDR3 contains 15 residues. V dropped 5 bases and J dropped 4; count of bases not matched to a gene: 7. CDR1 is SEHNR and CDR2 is FQNEAQ in the germline V gene (reference sequence). CDR3 nucleotide sequence: TGTGCCAGCAGCCCGCAGGGGGCGGGAAATCAGCCCCAGCATTTT. It yields the protein CASSPQGAGNQPQHF.

The gene calls are TRBV9 and TRBJ2-5, with 8 bases matching TRBD2. The CDR3 runs 17 residues. V gave up 1 base and J gave up 5 bases; unmatched junction bases: 13. Germline CDR1 SGDLS, CDR2 YYNGEE. Here the CDR3 DNA reads TGTGCCAGCAGCGTAAACTACCCGGGGGGGCCGGAGGAGACCCAGTACTTC. Translation: CASSVNYPGGPEETQYF.

The chain uses TRBV11-2 and TRBJ2-1; maybe TRBD1 (7 bases). The germline CDR1 and CDR2 sequences are SGHAT and FQNNGV. Between the trimmed V and J ends, which lost 8 bases and 2 bases, there was a span of 22 bases. The CDR3 runs 17 residues. CDR3: CASDMTTGGGPYNEQFF. CDR3 bases: TGTGCCAGCGATATGACGACTGGAGGGGGCCCCTACAATGAGCAGTTCTTC.

The chain has TRBV12-3 or TRBV12-4 and TRBJ2-7; D gene unclear. The V end lost 1 base, the J end lost 6 bases, and 10 bases lay between the germline ends. CDR3 length: 13 residues. The CDR3 is CASSLERDLEQYF. CDR3 DNA sequence: TGTGCCAGCAGTTTAGAAAGGGATCTCGAGCAGTACTTC.

The chain combines TRBV27 with TRBJ1-6, with D possibly being TRBD1 (6 bases). In germline, CDR1 is MNHEY, CDR2 SMNVEV (reference sequence). The CDR3 totals 17 residues. The germline V and J ends were trimmed by 7 bases and 0 bases, with 16 bases remaining between them. This chain's CDR3 is CASTGSGGSSYNSPLHF. In DNA form, the CDR3 reads TGTGCCAGCACAGGGTCCGGGGGCAGCTCCTATAATTCACCCCTCCACTTT.

CDR3 coding DNA: TGTGCCAGCAGCCCGGTAAGGGGGGCCTACGAGCAGTACTTC. This translates into CASSPVRGAYEQYF. This chain joins TRBV3-1 (or the pseudogene TRBV3-2) and TRBJ2-7, with D possibly being TRBD1 or TRBD2 (6 bases each). Germline V gives CDR1 LGHDT, CDR2 YNNKEL (reference sequence). This CDR3 has 14 residues. Trimming removed 4 bases from V and 2 bases from J, with 12 bases in between.

CDR3 nucleotide sequence: TGTGCCTCGGGAGGCAGGGGGAACGAGCAGTACTTC. This sequence encodes CASGGRGNEQYF. The rearrangement links TRBV19 to TRBJ2-7; D is possibly TRBD1 or TRBD2 (7 bases each). Trimming took 11 bases from V and 5 from J, leaving 16 bases between them. The CDR3 consists of 12 residues. The germline gives CDR1 LNHDA, CDR2 SQIVND (reference sequence).

The chain joins TRBV7-3 to TRBJ1-1; D uncertain. The germline V gene encodes CDR1 SGHTA and CDR2 FQGTGA. CDR3 length: 15 amino acids. V lost 5 bases, J lost 0 bases, and 13 bases lay in between. CDR3 bases: TGTGCCAGCAGCGCAACTGGCGGGGTGAACACTGAAGCTTTCTTT. Translation: CASSATGGVNTEAFF.

This rearrangement joins TRBV3-1 (or the pseudogene TRBV3-2) to TRBJ2-1; 9 bases match TRBD2. V was clipped by 2 bases and J by 4 bases; unmatched bases: 3. Germline CDR1 and CDR2: LGHDT and YNNKEL (reference sequence). The CDR3 is 15 amino acids. The CDR3 here is CASSQSGGLYNEQFF. The CDR3 coding sequence is TGTGCCAGCAGCCAAAGCGGGGGGCTTTACAATGAGCAGTTCTTC.

The chain recombines TRBV18 with TRBJ2-1; D remains unclear. The V end lost 3 bases, the J end lost 6 bases, and 9 bases lay between the germline ends. CDR1 and CDR2 from the germline V gene are KGHSH and LQKENI. The CDR3 spans 13 residues. The CDR3 nucleotides are TGTGCCAGCTCACCGCCTACGAGCAATGAGCAGTTCTTC. Translation: CASSPPTSNEQFF.

V gene TRBV11-2 combines with J gene TRBJ2-5; 10 bases align to TRBD2. V dropped 10 bases and J dropped 1; count of bases not matched to a gene: 9. Germline CDR1 and CDR2: SGHAT and FQNNGV. This CDR3 region has 15 residues. CDR3: CATAQLAGPQETQYF. CDR3 in DNA: TGTGCCACCGCTCAACTAGCGGGACCCCAAGAGACCCAGTACTTC.

The V gene is TRBV9, the J gene TRBJ2-1, with TRBD2 matching 7 bases. Per the germline V gene, CDR1 is SGDLS and CDR2 is YYNGEE. This CDR3 contains 13 residues. V was pared by 7 bases and J by 2 bases, with 3 bases of the junction left unmatched. The CDR3 sequence is CASGGVTYNEQFF. The CDR3, as DNA: TGTGCCAGCGGGGGGGTTACCTACAATGAGCAGTTCTTC.

The rearrangement links TRBV11-2 to TRBJ2-7; D perhaps matches TRBD2 (5 bases). Deletions cut 5 bases from V and 0 bases from J, with 17 bases between. The CDR3 has 16 residues. Germline-derived CDR1 and CDR2 are SGHAT and FQNNGV. CDR3 nucleotide sequence: TGTGCCAGCAGCCGGGCCGCGGGCGGCAGCTCCTACGAGCAGTACTTC. This codes for CASSRAAGGSSYEQYF.

This chain links TRBV6-1 with TRBJ2-1; D is unresolved. Per germline, CDR1 MNHNS and CDR2 SASEGT. CDR3 size: 16 residues. V lost 2 bases and J lost 4, with 15 bases in between. The CDR3 spells CASSEIIFIGYNEQFF. The CDR3 DNA is TGTGCCAGCAGTGAAATTATCTTCATCGGGTACAATGAGCAGTTCTTC.

The chain uses TRBV19 and TRBJ2-3; TRBD1 matches at 12 bases. Germline CDR1 reads LNHDA; CDR2 reads SQIVND (reference sequence). Unmatched junction bases numbered 8, after V lost 9 bases and J lost 4 bases. The CDR3 is 15 amino acids. CDR3 nucleotides: TGTGCCAGCAACACCGGGACAGGGGGCCCAGATACGCAGTATTTT. Its translation: CASNTGTGGPDTQYF. The full variable domain, its missing parts supplied by reference TRBV19 and TRBJ2-3, is DGGITQSPKYLFRKEGQNVTLSCEQNLNHDAMYWYRQDPGQGLRLIYYSQIVNDFQKGDIAEGYSVSREKKESFPLTVTSAQKNPTAFYLCASNTGTGGPDTQYFGPGTRLTVL.

The chain is built from TRBV4-1 and TRBJ1-4; D unresolved. CDR3 size: 12 residues. The germline V gene encodes CDR1 MGHRA and CDR2 YSYEKL. V dropped 0 bases and J dropped 7 bases, with 3 bases sitting between them. Here the CDR3 DNA reads TGCGCCAGCAGCCAAGAGGGTGAAAAACTGTTTTTT. Its translation: CASSQEGEKLFF.

The rearrangement uses TRBV10-3 and TRBJ1-2; D uncertain. V was trimmed by 3 bases and J by 6 bases, leaving 11 bases between them. CDR1 and CDR2 (germline): ENHRY, SYGVKD. This CDR3 comprises 13 residues. CDR3 residues: CAISEEIFDGYTF. As DNA, the CDR3 is TGTGCCATCAGTGAAGAAATTTTCGATGGCTACACCTTC.

This clone was counted a few times. The chain has TRBV6-1 and TRBJ2-7, with D possibly TRBD1 on 5 matching bases. Germline V CDR1 and CDR2: MNHNS, SASEGT. CDR3 length: 13 residues. V lost 2 bases and J lost 3, with 8 bases in between. The CDR3 sequence: CASSETGVYEQYF. Written as DNA, the CDR3 is TGTGCCAGCAGTGAAACAGGAGTCTACGAGCAGTACTTC.

The chain uses TRBV28 and TRBJ2-1, with 8 bases fitting TRBD2. CDR1 MDHEN and CDR2 SYDVKM come from the germline V gene. V was clipped by 5 bases and J by 5 bases; unmatched bases: 8. This CDR3 is 15 amino acids long. The CDR3, as DNA: TGTGCCAGCAGTACCCGGGGGGGGACGAACAATGAGCAGTTCTTC. The encoded protein is CASSTRGGTNNEQFF. The complete variable domain, with remaining parts taken from reference TRBV28 and TRBJ2-1, reads DVKVTQSSRYLVKRTGEKVFLECVQDMDHENMFWYRQDPGLGLRLIYFSYDVKMKEKGDIPEGYSVSREKKERFSLILESASTNQTSMYLCASSTRGGTNNEQFFGPGTRLTVL.

The chain employs TRBV3-1 (or the pseudogene TRBV3-2) and TRBJ1-5; a weak D match, TRBD1 (6 bases). V was clipped by 0 bases and J by 6 bases, with 12 bases between them. This CDR3 spans 15 amino acids. Germline CDR1 and CDR2: LGHDT and YNNKEL (reference sequence). The CDR3 nucleotides are TGTGCCAGCAGCCAAGATGCGACGGGGGCTCAGCCCCAGCATTTT. It translates to CASSQDATGAQPQHF.

The CDR3 DNA reads TGTGCCACCAGTGACCCGACTAGCGGTTACAGCTCCTACAATGAGCAGTTCTTC. It yields the protein CATSDPTSGYSSYNEQFF. This chain connects TRBV24-1 to TRBJ2-1; 9 nucleotides line up with TRBD2. V lost 4 bases, J lost 0 bases, and 9 bases stayed unmatched. Germline loops: CDR1 KGHDR, CDR2 SFDVKD. CDR3 length: 18 amino acids.

Turning to this clone: Germline and junction disagree at one end, which may indicate a read error. The CDR3 coding sequence is TGTGCCAGCTCCCCCGCCGGGACCTCCTACAACGAGCAGTTCTTC. Residues: CASSPAGTSYNEQFF. The chain recombines TRBV6-4 with TRBJ2-1, with D perhaps TRBD1 or TRBD2 (5 bases each). This CDR3 is built from 15 residues. CDR1 is MRHNA, CDR2 SNTAGT, per germline.

The genes are TRBV7-3 and TRBJ2-5; TRBD2 is a possible D gene (5 bases). This CDR3 spans 13 amino acids. V lost 1 base and J 7 bases, leaving 10 bases between the germline ends. CDR1 is SGHTA and CDR2 is FQGTGA in the germline V gene. CDR3 bases: TGTGCCAGCAGCTTAAGCGAGGGCGGGACCCAGTACTTC. Translated, it gives CASSLSEGGTQYF.

V usage is TRBV7-9 and J usage is TRBJ1-1; 7 bases line up with TRBD1. Germline-derived CDR1 and CDR2 are SEHNR and FQNEAQ (reference sequence). This CDR3 has 15 residues. The trim removed 5 bases at V and 11 bases at J, leaving 17 bases unmatched. The CDR3 DNA sequence: TGTGCCAGCAGCATATACCGACAGGGCGAAGCGATGGCTTTCTTT. Its protein is CASSIYRQGEAMAFF.

The chain recombines TRBV24-1 with TRBJ2-1, with D maybe TRBD1 (6 bases). Trimming took off 1 base at V and 3 bases at J, with 9 bases between the two ends. The germline V gene encodes CDR1 KGHDR and CDR2 SFDVKD. The CDR3 has 15 amino acids. The CDR3 DNA sequence: TGTGCCACCAGTGATTTCCAGGGGAACTACAATGAGCAGTTCTTC. It specifies CATSDFQGNYNEQFF.